These 23 T cell receptor beta chains were sequenced from one sample in a study of T cell responses to AZD1222 COVID-19 vaccine. Libraries were prepared by immunoSEQ multiplex PCR; TCRdb keeps only in-frame clonotypes and omits some of them. This sample carries tens of thousands of clones, roughly 90% of them seen once, and the ten largest clones take 4.2%. The starting material was peripheral blood, obtained on day 0 of AZD1222 vaccination. These receptors originate from an adult in good health.

This chain joins TRBV2 and TRBJ1-5; D is unresolved. CDR1 is SNHLY and CDR2 is FYNNEI in the germline V gene. The CDR3 consists of 13 residues. V was pared by 4 bases and J by 8 bases, with 12 bases between. CDR3 residues: CASSGDLNEPQHF. CDR3 nucleotides: TGTGCCAGCAGTGGGGATTTGAACGAGCCCCAGCATTTT. The full variable domain, with the rest looked up from reference TRBV2 and TRBJ1-5, is EPEVTQTPSHQVTQMGQEVILRCVPISNHLYFYWYRQILGQKVEFLVSFYNNEISEKSEIFDDQFSVERPDGSNFTLKIRSTKLEDSAMYFCASSGDLNEPQHFGDGTRLSIL.

The chain recombines TRBV7-3 with TRBJ1-2, with TRBD1 matching 10 bases. This CDR3 comprises 15 residues. Germline loops: CDR1 SGHTA, CDR2 FQGTGA. After removal of 5 bases from V and 5 bases from J, the junction contained 8 bases not matched to a gene. CDR3 DNA: TGTGCCAGCAGCGCCGACAGGGGGCAAGGTTATGGCTACACCTTC. Amino acids: CASSADRGQGYGYTF.

This rearrangement joins TRBV6-5 to TRBJ2-3; D ambiguous. Trimming left V 2 bases short and J 2 bases short, with 5 bases between. CDR1 is MNHEY, CDR2 SVGAGI, per germline. CDR3 length: 13 amino acids. The CDR3 region has the DNA TGTGCCAGCAGTTACCGACACACAGATACGCAGTATTTT. Translated: CASSYRHTDTQYF.

CDR3 residues: CASSLPGQGLDTQYF. The DNA for the CDR3 is TGTGCCAGCAGCTTACCGGGACAGGGACTAGATACGCAGTATTTT. The J gene is TRBJ2-3, the V gene TRBV5-4; 9 bases fit TRBD1. The CDR3 is made up of 15 amino acids. The V gene's germline CDR1 is SGHNT and CDR2 YYREEE (reference sequence). V dropped 2 bases and J dropped 5; count of bases not matched to a gene: 6.

J is TRBJ2-3 and V is TRBV7-9, with 10 positions matching TRBD2. Trimming removed 3 bases from V and 4 bases from J; junction bases left unmatched: 1. The CDR3 totals 14 residues. CDR1 is SEHNR, CDR2 FQNEAQ, per germline (reference sequence). The CDR3 sequence: CASSFSGGSDTQYF. The CDR3 coding sequence is TGTGCCAGCAGCTTTAGCGGGGGGTCAGATACGCAGTATTTT.

The chain links TRBV7-2 to TRBJ2-3, with 8 bases matching TRBD2. This CDR3 is 14 amino acids long. J gave up 9 bases and V 0 bases, and 5 bases lay outside the gene matches. Germline lookup yields CDR1 SGHTA and CDR2 FQGNSA. CDR3 sequence (DNA): TGTGCCAGCAGCTTAGCGATTTTAGCGGGAACGCAGTATTTT. As protein: CASSLAILAGTQYF.

The chain links TRBV2 to TRBJ1-6; D is ambiguous. The CDR3 extends over 14 amino acids. Trimming shortened V by 2 bases and J by 7 bases, and 9 bases separated the two germline ends. Germline V lookup: CDR1 SNHLY, CDR2 FYNNEI. CDR3 bases: TGTGCCAGCAGTGAAATTACAGCCAATTCACCCCTCCACTTT. It encodes CASSEITANSPLHF.

The CDR3 sequence: CASSSGKDRELGVYTF. CDR3 bases: TGTGCCAGCAGCTCCGGTAAGGACAGGGAACTGGGAGTCTACACCTTC. This sequence joins TRBV5-4 and TRBJ1-2; 8 bases line up with TRBD1. After removal of 3 bases from V and 10 bases from J, the junction contained 17 bases not matched to a gene. The germline CDR1 and CDR2 sequences are SGHNT and YYREEE (reference sequence). CDR3 length: 16 amino acids.

The chain recombines TRBV5-1 with TRBJ1-1, with D maybe TRBD1 (6 bases). The germline gives CDR1 SGHRS, CDR2 YFSETQ. V was shortened by 2 bases and J by 4 bases, with 12 bases between the two germline ends. The CDR3 sequence is 14 residues long. The CDR3 region is CASSFQQGTTEAFF. The CDR3 region has the DNA TGCGCCAGCAGCTTCCAACAGGGTACCACTGAAGCTTTCTTT.

The chain has TRBV27 and TRBJ2-3, with 7 nucleotides matching TRBD1. The germline V gene encodes CDR1 MNHEY and CDR2 SMNVEV (reference sequence). This CDR3 has 18 residues. V gave up 5 bases and J gave up 1 base; unmatched junction bases: 15. CDR3 sequence: CASSLLPPGQAGTDTQYF. The CDR3 coding sequence is TGTGCCAGCAGTCTTCTACCTCCCGGACAGGCCGGCACAGATACGCAGTATTTT.

V is TRBV3-1 (or the pseudogene TRBV3-2) and J is TRBJ1-2; possibly TRBD1 for D (5 bases). The CDR3 runs 13 residues. The germline CDR1 and CDR2 sequences are LGHDT and YNNKEL (reference sequence). V lost 4 bases and J 8 bases, leaving 14 bases between the germline ends. CDR3 sequence (DNA): TGTGCCAGCAGCCTAATCAGGGATTACGGCTACACCTTC. Encoded protein: CASSLIRDYGYTF.

The chain carries TRBV5-1 and TRBJ2-1, with 11 nucleotides matching TRBD2. With V trimmed by 5 bases and J by 0 bases, 4 bases remained unmatched. CDR3 size: 16 residues. Germline V lookup: CDR1 SGHRS, CDR2 YFSETQ. The CDR3 nucleotides read TGCGCCAGCAGTACCGGGACTAGCGGCTCCTACAATGAGCAGTTCTTC. It translates to CASSTGTSGSYNEQFF. Combining the CDR3 with reference TRBV5-1 and TRBJ2-1 gives the whole variable domain KAGVTQTPRYLIKTRGQQVTLSCSPISGHRSVSWYQQTPGQGLQFLFEYFSETQRNKGNFPGRFSGRQFSNSRSEMNVSTLELGDSALYLCASSTGTSGSYNEQFFGPGTRLTVL.

The rearrangement uses TRBV6-5 and TRBJ1-2; D is possibly TRBD1 (5 bases). V gave up 6 bases and J gave up 4 bases, with 15 bases separating them. Germline CDR1 reads MNHEY; CDR2 reads SVGAGI. This CDR3 has 14 residues. The CDR3 spells CASSQGEGGYGYTF. The CDR3 DNA sequence: TGTGCCAGCAGCCAGGGTGAGGGTGGCTATGGCTACACCTTC.

The count of this clone is one. The chain is built from TRBV6-5 and TRBJ1-1; the D is unclear. CDR1 is MNHEY, CDR2 SVGAGI, per germline. The CDR3 spans 14 residues. Trimming removed 4 bases from V and 4 bases from J, with 13 bases in between. DNA for the CDR3: TGTGCCAGCAGTTTATCTCCGGGAACCACTGAAGCTTTCTTT. Its translation: CASSLSPGTTEAFF.

This chain connects TRBV7-2 to TRBJ2-1, with 11 bases lining up with TRBD2. Germline loops: CDR1 SGHTA, CDR2 FQGNSA. This CDR3 is built from 15 residues. After removal of 6 bases from V and 5 bases from J, the junction contained 6 bases not matched to a gene. Written as DNA, the CDR3 is TGTGCCAGCAGGACACTAGCGGGAGCCAACAATGAGCAGTTCTTC. It specifies CASRTLAGANNEQFF.

The V and J genes are TRBV27 and TRBJ1-2; D is perhaps TRBD1 (5 bases). V dropped 2 bases and J dropped 7 bases, with 17 bases sitting between them. CDR1 and CDR2 from the germline V gene are MNHEY and SMNVEV (reference sequence). The CDR3 consists of 15 residues. As DNA, the CDR3 is TGTGCCAGCAGTTTAGATGGGGCGAAAACGGGTGGCTACACCTTC. The encoded protein is CASSLDGAKTGGYTF.

J is TRBJ1-2 and V is TRBV12-3 or TRBV12-4; no clear D. The CDR3 runs to 11 residues. Trimming took 4 bases from V and 6 from J, leaving 6 bases between them. CDR3 loop: CASSSFDGYTF. The CDR3 bases are TGTGCCAGCAGTTCCTTTGATGGCTACACCTTC.

The rearrangement uses TRBV19 and TRBJ1-1, with a weak D call TRBD1 (6 bases). CDR3 length equals 11 residues. The germline gives CDR1 LNHDA, CDR2 SQIVND (reference sequence). The V and J ends lost 5 bases and 9 bases respectively, with 10 bases between them. CDR3 DNA sequence: TGTGCCAGTAGTCGAGGGGGAAAAGCTTTCTTT. Protein: CASSRGGKAFF. Based on the CDR3 plus reference TRBV19 and TRBJ1-1, the full variable domain is DGGITQSPKYLFRKEGQNVTLSCEQNLNHDAMYWYRQDPGQGLRLIYYSQIVNDFQKGDIAEGYSVSREKKESFPLTVTSAQKNPTAFYLCASSRGGKAFFGQGTRLTVV.

The J gene is TRBJ2-1, the V gene TRBV9; D is possibly TRBD2 (6 bases). This CDR3 spans 16 amino acids. The V gene's germline CDR1 is SGDLS and CDR2 YYNGEE. V gave up 0 bases and J gave up 0 bases, with 10 bases separating them. CDR3 DNA: TGTGCCAGCAGCGTAGTAGCGGAAAGCTCCTACAATGAGCAGTTCTTC. Translating it yields CASSVVAESSYNEQFF.

This chain uses TRBV7-9 with TRBJ1-2; no clear D gene. Germline CDR1 reads SEHNR; CDR2 reads FQNEAQ (reference sequence). Trimming left V 10 bases short and J 2 bases short, with 11 bases between. This CDR3 contains 12 residues. CDR3 sequence reads: CAKFRENYGYTF. CDR3 sequence (DNA): TGTGCCAAATTTCGGGAGAACTATGGCTACACCTTC.

The chain is built from TRBV11-3 and TRBJ2-3; 7 bases line up with TRBD2. CDR3 size: 16 residues. The V segment lost 0 bases and the J segment 1 base; nucleotides outside the gene matches: 4. Germline values: CDR1 SGHNT, CDR2 YENEEA. The chain's CDR3 is CASSLDRSGGTDTQYF. The CDR3 DNA is TGTGCCAGCAGCTTAGATCGCAGCGGGGGCACAGATACGCAGTATTTT. The full variable domain, completed using reference TRBV11-3 and TRBJ2-3, is EAGVVQSPRYKIIEKKQPVAFWCNPISGHNTLYWYLQNLGQGPELLIRYENEEAVDDSQLPKDRFSAERLKGVDSTLKIQPAELGDSAVYLCASSLDRSGGTDTQYFGPGTRLTVL.

Points on this clone: An end of the junction differs from the germline gene, which may be a read error. V gene TRBV7-2 combines with J gene TRBJ1-3; possibly TRBD1 for D (5 bases). The CDR3 is 13 residues long. The germline V gene encodes CDR1 SGHTA and CDR2 FQGNSA. CDR3 in amino acids: CASSFPQVPAEHF. CDR3 in DNA: TGTGCCAGCAGCTTTCCACAGGTTCCAGCTGAACATTTT.

The V call is TRBV5-6, the J call TRBJ2-7; D may be TRBD1 (6 bases). Trimming left V 0 bases short and J 2 bases short, with 9 bases between. Germline V CDR1 and CDR2: SGHDT, YYEEEE. CDR3 size: 14 residues. CDR3 in amino acids: CASSLGQGPYEQYF. The CDR3 region has the DNA TGTGCCAGCAGCTTGGGGCAGGGGCCCTACGAGCAGTACTTC. Full variable domain (outside the CDR3, taken from reference TRBV5-6 and TRBJ2-7): DAGVTQSPTHLIKTRGQQVTLRCSPKSGHDTVSWYQQALGQGPQFIFQYYEEEERQRGNFPDRFSGHQFPNYSSELNVNALLLGDSALYLCASSLGQGPYEQYFGPGTRLTVT.